This T cell receptor beta chain was profiled in a study of T-cell reconstitution after alpha-beta-depleted transplantation in children. This clonotype was counted many times. V lost 5 bases, J lost 6 bases, and 16 bases lay in between. The CDR3 contains 14 residues. Germline V gene lookup returns CDR1 SGHRS and CDR2 YFSETQ. Researchers prepared the TCRbeta library using unique molecular identifiers, the study reports. MiXCR, run by TCRdb on the PCR reads, gives a single entry per CDR3 protein. The repertoire holds around 530,000 distinct CDR3 sequences, 30% to 35% seen once, with more than 2% in the top ten.

The material sequenced was PBMCs from the stem cell graft donor, taken from the stem cell graft. The rearrangement uses TRBV5-1 and TRBJ2-3, with D perhaps matching TRBD2 (5 bases). This sequence was found in a human donor who donated a stem cell graft to a child with aplastic anemia. CDR3 region: CASRSGFSVDTQYF. In nucleotides, the CDR3 is TGCGCCAGCAGATCGGGCTTTAGCGTCGATACGCAGTATTTT.